The clone carrying this TCR beta chain was detected only once. The CDR3 consists of 16 residues. Trimming removed 1 base at V and 2 bases at J, with 11 bases between. In germline, CDR1 is MDHEN, CDR2 SYDVKM. Authors' processing steps: Cell counts per sample came from amplifying reference gene primers. Sequencing was performed with immunoSEQ multiplex PCR; in TCRdb, only in-frame clones are kept and a portion is missing. V and J calls and clone size come straight from that table; D and trimming were deduced from the DNA. The sample lists roughly 180,000 clones, approximately 85% occurring once. These data come from a study of blood T cell repertoires in COVID-19. Overall study: T cells, B-cell-depleted T cells, or PBMCs supplied cDNA or gDNA.

Followed longitudinally, the Seattle patients had been enrolled during active infection. Sequencing was performed on peripheral blood. The rearrangement uses TRBV28 and TRBJ2-2, with a possible D match to TRBD1 (5 bases). This receptor was obtained from a man older than 75 with COVID-19, enrolled during active disease. This CDR3 reads CASSLSPGFNTGELFF. The CDR3 DNA is TGTGCCAGCAGTTTATCACCAGGGTTTAACACCGGGGAGCTGTTTTTT.